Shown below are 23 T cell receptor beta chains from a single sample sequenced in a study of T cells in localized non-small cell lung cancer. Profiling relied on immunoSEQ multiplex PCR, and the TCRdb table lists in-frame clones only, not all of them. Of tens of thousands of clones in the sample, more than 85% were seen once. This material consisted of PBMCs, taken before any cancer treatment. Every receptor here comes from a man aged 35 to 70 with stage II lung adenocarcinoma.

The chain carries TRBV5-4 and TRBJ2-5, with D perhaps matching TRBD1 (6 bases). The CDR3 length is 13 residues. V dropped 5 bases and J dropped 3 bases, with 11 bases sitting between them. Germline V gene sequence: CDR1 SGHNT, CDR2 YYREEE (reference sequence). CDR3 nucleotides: TGTGCCAGCAGATGGCAGGGGAAAGAGACCCAGTACTTC. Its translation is CASRWQGKETQYF.

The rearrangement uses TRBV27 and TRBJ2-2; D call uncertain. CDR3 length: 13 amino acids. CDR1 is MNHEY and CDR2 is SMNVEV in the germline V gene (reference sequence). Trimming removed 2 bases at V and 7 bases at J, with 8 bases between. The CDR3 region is CASSLLGGGELFF. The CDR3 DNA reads TGTGCCAGCAGTTTACTCGGTGGCGGGGAGCTGTTTTTT.

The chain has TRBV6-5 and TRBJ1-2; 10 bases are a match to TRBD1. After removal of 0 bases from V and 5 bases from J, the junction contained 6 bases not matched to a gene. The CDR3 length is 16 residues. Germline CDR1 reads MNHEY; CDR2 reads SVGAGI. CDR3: CASSYSRTGGGYGYTF. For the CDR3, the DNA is TGTGCCAGCAGTTACTCCAGGACAGGGGGAGGGTATGGCTACACCTTC.

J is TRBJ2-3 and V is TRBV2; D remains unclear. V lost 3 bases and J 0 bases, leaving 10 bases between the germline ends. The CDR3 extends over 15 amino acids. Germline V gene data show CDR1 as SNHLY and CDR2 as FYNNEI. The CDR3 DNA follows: TGTGCCAGCAGTGATGGACCGTTTAGCACAGATACGCAGTATTTT. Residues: CASSDGPFSTDTQYF.

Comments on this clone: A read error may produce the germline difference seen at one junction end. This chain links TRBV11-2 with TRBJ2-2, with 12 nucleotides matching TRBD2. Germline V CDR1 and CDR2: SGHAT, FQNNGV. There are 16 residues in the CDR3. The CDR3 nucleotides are TGTGCCAGCAGCCTAGACGGACTAGCGGGGACCGGGGAGCTGTTTTTT. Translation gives CASSLDGLAGTGELFF.

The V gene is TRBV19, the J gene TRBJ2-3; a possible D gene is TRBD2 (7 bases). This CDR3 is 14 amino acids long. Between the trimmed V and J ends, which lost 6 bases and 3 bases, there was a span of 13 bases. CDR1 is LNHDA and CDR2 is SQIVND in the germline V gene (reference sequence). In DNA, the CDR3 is TGTGCCAGTAGACAGGCGGGGGCAACAGATACGCAGTATTTT. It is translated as CASRQAGATDTQYF.

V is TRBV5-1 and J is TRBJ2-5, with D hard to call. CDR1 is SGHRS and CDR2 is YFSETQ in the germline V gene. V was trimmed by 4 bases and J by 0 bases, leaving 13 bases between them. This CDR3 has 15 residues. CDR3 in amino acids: CASSKGPVYQETQYF. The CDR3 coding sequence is TGCGCCAGCAGCAAGGGTCCGGTTTACCAAGAGACCCAGTACTTC.

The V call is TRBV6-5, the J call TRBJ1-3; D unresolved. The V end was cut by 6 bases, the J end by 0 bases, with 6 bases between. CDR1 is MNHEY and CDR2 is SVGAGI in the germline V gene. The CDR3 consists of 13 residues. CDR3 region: CASRGASGNTIYF. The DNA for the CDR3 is TGTGCCAGCAGAGGTGCCTCTGGAAACACCATATATTTT.

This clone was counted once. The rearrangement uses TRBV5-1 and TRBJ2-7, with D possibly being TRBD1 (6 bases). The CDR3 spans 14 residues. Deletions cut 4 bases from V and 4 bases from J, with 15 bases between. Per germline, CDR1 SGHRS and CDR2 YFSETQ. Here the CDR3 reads CASSPRQRGYEQYF. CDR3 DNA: TGCGCCAGCAGCCCAAGACAGAGGGGGTACGAGCAGTACTTC.

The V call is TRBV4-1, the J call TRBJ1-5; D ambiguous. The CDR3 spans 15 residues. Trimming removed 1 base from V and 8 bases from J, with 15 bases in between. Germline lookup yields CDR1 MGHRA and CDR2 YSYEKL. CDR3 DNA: TGCGCCAGCAGCCAAGTCTCCCTGGGGTTGGAGCCCCAGCATTTT. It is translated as CASSQVSLGLEPQHF.

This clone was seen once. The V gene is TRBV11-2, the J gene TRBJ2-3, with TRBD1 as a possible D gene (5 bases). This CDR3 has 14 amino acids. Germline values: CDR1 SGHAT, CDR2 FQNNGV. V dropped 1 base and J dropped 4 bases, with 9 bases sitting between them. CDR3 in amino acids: CASSLAQGSDTQYF. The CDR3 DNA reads TGTGCCAGCAGCTTAGCTCAGGGATCAGATACGCAGTATTTT.

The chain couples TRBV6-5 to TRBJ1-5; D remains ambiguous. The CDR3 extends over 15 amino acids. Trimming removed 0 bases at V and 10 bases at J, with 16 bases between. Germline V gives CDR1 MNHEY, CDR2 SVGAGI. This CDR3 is CASSYSRAGPGPQHF. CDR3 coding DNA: TGTGCCAGCAGTTACTCGAGGGCAGGTCCTGGACCCCAGCATTTT.

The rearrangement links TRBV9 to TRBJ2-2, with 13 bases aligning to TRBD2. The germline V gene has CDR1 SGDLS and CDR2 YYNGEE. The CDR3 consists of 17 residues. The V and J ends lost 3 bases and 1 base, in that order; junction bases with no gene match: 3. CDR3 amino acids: CASSAGLAGVNTGELFF. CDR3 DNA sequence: TGTGCCAGCAGCGCTGGACTAGCGGGGGTGAACACCGGGGAGCTGTTTTTT.

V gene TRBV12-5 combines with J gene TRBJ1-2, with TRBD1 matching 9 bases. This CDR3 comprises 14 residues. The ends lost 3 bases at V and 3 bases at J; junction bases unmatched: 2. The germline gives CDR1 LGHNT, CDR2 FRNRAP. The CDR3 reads CASGFRTGDYGYTF. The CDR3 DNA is TGTGCTAGTGGTTTCCGGACAGGGGACTATGGCTACACCTTC.

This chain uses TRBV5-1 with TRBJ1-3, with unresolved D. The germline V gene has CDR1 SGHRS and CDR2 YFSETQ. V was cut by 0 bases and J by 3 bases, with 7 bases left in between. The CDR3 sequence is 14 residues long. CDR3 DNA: TGCGCCAGCAGCTTGGCGGACCTTGGAAACACCATATATTTT. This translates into CASSLADLGNTIYF.

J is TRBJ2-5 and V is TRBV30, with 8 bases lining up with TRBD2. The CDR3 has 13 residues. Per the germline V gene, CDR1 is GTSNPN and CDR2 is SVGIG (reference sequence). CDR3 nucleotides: TGTGGGCTTGAGCGGGGGATAGGGGAGACCCAGTACTTC. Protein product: CGLERGIGETQYF.

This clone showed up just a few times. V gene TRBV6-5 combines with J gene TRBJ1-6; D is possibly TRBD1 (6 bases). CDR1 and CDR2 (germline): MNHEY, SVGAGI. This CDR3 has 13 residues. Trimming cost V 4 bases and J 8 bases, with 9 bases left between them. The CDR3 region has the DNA TGTGCCAGCAGTTGGGCAGGGGATTCACCCCTCCACTTT. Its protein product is CASSWAGDSPLHF.

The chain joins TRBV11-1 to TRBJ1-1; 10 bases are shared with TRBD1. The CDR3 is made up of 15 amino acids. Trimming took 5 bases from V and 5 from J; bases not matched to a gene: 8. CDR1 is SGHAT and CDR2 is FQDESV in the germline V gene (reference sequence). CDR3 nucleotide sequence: TGTGCCAGCAGCCTGGGGACAGGGGAGTTGACTGAAGCTTTCTTT. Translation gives CASSLGTGELTEAFF.

CDR3 region: CASSSWKETQYF. The CDR3 DNA sequence: TGTGCCAGTAGTAGCTGGAAAGAGACCCAGTACTTC. The rearrangement uses TRBV19 and TRBJ2-5; D gene unclear. Trimming stripped 4 bases from V and 3 bases from J, with 6 bases between. The length of the CDR3 is 12 residues. CDR1 and CDR2 from the germline V gene are LNHDA and SQIVND (reference sequence). The full variable domain, completed using reference TRBV19 and TRBJ2-5, is DGGITQSPKYLFRKEGQNVTLSCEQNLNHDAMYWYRQDPGQGLRLIYYSQIVNDFQKGDIAEGYSVSREKKESFPLTVTSAQKNPTAFYLCASSSWKETQYFGPGTRLLVL.

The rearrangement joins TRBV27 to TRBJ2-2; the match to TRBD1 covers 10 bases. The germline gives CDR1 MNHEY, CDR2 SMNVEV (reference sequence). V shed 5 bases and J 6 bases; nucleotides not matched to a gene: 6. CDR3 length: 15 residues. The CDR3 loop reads CASSPPGQGPGELFF. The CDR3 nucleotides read TGTGCCAGCAGTCCGCCGGGACAGGGGCCCGGGGAGCTGTTTTTT.

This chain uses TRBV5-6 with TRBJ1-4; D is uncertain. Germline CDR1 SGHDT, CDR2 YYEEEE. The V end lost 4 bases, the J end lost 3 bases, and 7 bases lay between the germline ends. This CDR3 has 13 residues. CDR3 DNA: TGTGCCAGCAGCCCCGGGCCTAATGAAAAACTGTTTTTT. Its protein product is CASSPGPNEKLFF.

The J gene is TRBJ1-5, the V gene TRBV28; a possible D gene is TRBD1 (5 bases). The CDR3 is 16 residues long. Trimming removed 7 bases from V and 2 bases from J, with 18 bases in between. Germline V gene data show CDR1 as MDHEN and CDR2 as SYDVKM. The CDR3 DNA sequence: TGTGCCAGCACCCAATCGGGGCCCCGAGGCAATCAGCCCCAGCATTTT. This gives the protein CASTQSGPRGNQPQHF.

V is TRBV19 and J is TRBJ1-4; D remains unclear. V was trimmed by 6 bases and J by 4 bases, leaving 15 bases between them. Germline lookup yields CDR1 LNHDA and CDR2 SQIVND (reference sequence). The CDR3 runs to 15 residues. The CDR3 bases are TGTGCCAGTAGGAGGGAGGTCGGTGGTAATGAAAAACTGTTTTTT. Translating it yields CASRREVGGNEKLFF.